The clone carrying this T cell receptor (beta chain) was counted between two and nine times. A junction boundary mismatches the germline segment, possibly from a read error. The use of a sample-barcoded 5' primer and a J-beta primer mix characterized a second PCR of 7 to 11 cycles. Each sample provided no less than 2.5 million CDR3-containing paired-end reads. TCRdb analysed the 5' RACE reads with MiXCR anew, one entry per CDR3 protein. The sample has some 1,500,000 distinct CDR3 sequences; about 42% are singletons. The CDR3 loop spans 12 amino acids. The germline gives CDR1 DFQATT, CDR2 SNEGSKA (reference sequence). This sample stems from a study of blood T cells in healthy people across ages. Russia was home to the donors, healthy Caucasian individuals aged roughly 6 to 100.

The source is a woman between 18 and 29 years old in good health. What was sequenced was blood. V usage is TRBV20-1 and J usage is TRBJ2-7; D may match TRBD1 or TRBD2 (6 bases each). The CDR3 DNA follows: TGCAGTGCGAGAGGGGGGATCTACGAGCAGTACTTC. Encoded protein: CSARGGIYEQYF.